These T cell receptor beta chains were read from a single sample in a study of CD8+ T cells in alopecia areata. Sequenced by immunoSEQ multiplex PCR; TCRdb stores in-frame clones only, minus some. The sample carries roughly 200,000 clones, roughly 50% recorded once. The sample in question was CD8+ T cells sorted from blood, obtained at week 24, from a patient treated with tofacitinib. The receptors were gathered from a human donor with alopecia areata. Both conserved end residues are part of each CDR3. The D gene is left open where the match is weak. Rows may omit the clone size; those that give it use once, few, many or a size class.

size	V	D	J	CDR3	DNA
-	TRBV27	-	TRBJ1-5	CASRISSNQPQHF	TGTGCCAGCCGCATCTCTAGCAATCAGCCCCAGCATTTT
-	TRBV6-5	-	TRBJ2-5	CASSYLDSQETQYF	TGTGCCAGCAGTTACTTAGACAGCCAAGAGACCCAGTACTTC
-	TRBV25-1	-	TRBJ1-1	CASSNTNDYQNTEAFF	TGTGCCAGCAGCAATACCAACGACTACCAAAACACTGAAGCTTTCTTT
few	TRBV30	TRBD2	TRBJ2-7	CAWRVDGAGSLVEQYF	TGTGCCTGGAGAGTTGACGGAGCGGGGAGTTTGGTCGAGCAGTACTTC
-	TRBV15	-	TRBJ2-2	CATSRSRDTGELFF	TGTGCCACCAGCAGATCGCGGGACACCGGGGAGCTGTTTTTT
-	TRBV30	-	TRBJ2-2	CAWSYSHTGELFF	TGTGCCTGGAGTTATTCTCACACCGGGGAGCTGTTTTTT
-	TRBV5-1	-	TRBJ2-3	CASSVDPNQSTDTQYF	TGCGCCAGCAGCGTCGACCCTAACCAGAGCACAGATACGCAGTATTTT
few	TRBV13	-	TRBJ1-1	CASSLVRGSNEAFF	TGTGCCAGCAGCTTGGTAAGGGGGTCGAATGAAGCTTTCTTT
-	TRBV7-6	-	TRBJ2-3	CASSLEDRLSTDTQYF	TGTGCCAGCAGCTTAGAAGACAGGCTTAGCACAGATACGCAGTATTTT
-	TRBV6-5	TRBD2	TRBJ2-3	CASRVLAASTDTQYF	TGTGCCAGCAGGGTTCTAGCGGCCAGCACAGATACGCAGTATTTT
-	TRBV9	-	TRBJ1-3	CASSLVGNTIYF	TGTGCCAGCAGCCTGGTTGGGAACACCATATATTTT
-	TRBV7-9	-	TRBJ1-1	CASSPLAEEAFF	TGTGCCAGCAGTCCACTGGCAGAGGAAGCTTTCTTT
-	TRBV6-6	TRBD1	TRBJ2-7	CASSYSDRGYEQYF	TGTGCCAGCAGTTACTCCGACAGGGGCTACGAGCAGTACTTC
-	TRBV6-5	-	TRBJ1-2	CASRDPGPKYGYTF	TGTGCCAGCAGAGATCCGGGACCTAAGTATGGCTACACCTTC
-	TRBV9	TRBD2	TRBJ2-1	CASSVEASGLSSSYNEQFF	TGTGCCAGCAGCGTAGAGGCTAGCGGCCTTTCGAGCTCCTACAATGAGCAGTTCTTC
-	TRBV4-3	TRBD1	TRBJ1-2	CASSEALSGGVYGYTF	TGCGCCAGCAGCGAGGCCCTCTCAGGGGGGGTTTATGGCTACACCTTC
-	TRBV12-5	TRBD2	TRBJ2-5	CASGLDSGGETQYF	TGTGCTAGTGGTTTGGACAGCGGGGGGGAGACCCAGTACTTC
-	TRBV7-8	TRBD1	TRBJ1-5	CASSSRTGLDQPQHF	TGTGCCAGCAGCTCCCGGACAGGACTGGACCAGCCCCAGCATTTT
once	TRBV19	-	TRBJ2-7	CASAATGTYEQYF	TGTGCCAGTGCAGCGACAGGAACCTACGAGCAGTACTTC
-	TRBV29-1	TRBD1	TRBJ2-7	CSAGGTGGGYEQYF	TGCAGCGCTGGTGGGACAGGAGGAGGATACGAGCAGTACTTC
few	TRBV5-1	-	TRBJ2-6	CASSQLPPAVGAIGANVLTF	TGCGCCAGCAGCCAACTCCCCCCCGCAGTTGGGGCTATTGGGGCCAACGTCCTGACTTTC
few	TRBV11-2	TRBD2	TRBJ2-3	CASSLNPRGTDTQYF	TGTGCCAGCAGCTTAAATCCGCGGGGGACAGATACGCAGTATTTT
-	TRBV6-4	-	TRBJ2-1	CASSDGPDPYNEQFF	TGTGCCAGCAGTGACGGACCTGACCCCTACAATGAGCAGTTCTTC
few	TRBV5-1	-	TRBJ2-2	CASSLLDSGDTGELFF	TGCGCCAGCAGCTTGCTCGACTCGGGGGACACCGGGGAGCTGTTTTTT
-	TRBV9	-	TRBJ2-4	CASSVGRGAKNIQYF	TGTGCCAGCAGCGTAGGTCGAGGAGCCAAAAACATTCAGTACTTC
few	TRBV27	TRBD1	TRBJ2-1	CASSPGTGTYNEQFF	TGTGCCAGCAGCCCCGGGACAGGGACTTACAATGAGCAGTTCTTC
once	TRBV29-1	TRBD1	TRBJ2-7	CSAAHGTGVEQYF	TGCAGCGCCGCCCATGGGACAGGGGTCGAGCAGTACTTC
-	TRBV29-1	-	TRBJ1-2	CSVEQGGDYGYTF	TGCAGCGTTGAACAGGGTGGGGACTATGGCTACACCTTC
once	TRBV9	-	TRBJ1-2	CASSSTEGGYTF	TGTGCCAGCAGCTCCACCGAGGGTGGCTACACCTTC
-	TRBV30	TRBD1	TRBJ1-6	CAWSPGTGRSPLHF	TGTGCCTGGAGCCCCGGGACAGGTCGCTCACCCCTCCACTTT
-	TRBV29-1	-	TRBJ1-1	CSVADGGNTEAFF	TGCAGCGTGGCGGACGGAGGGAACACTGAAGCTTTCTTT
-	TRBV7-3	TRBD1	TRBJ2-3	CASSATGQAADTQYF	TGTGCCAGCAGCGCCACGGGACAGGCTGCAGATACGCAGTATTTT
-	TRBV14	-	TRBJ1-1	CASSQGVGLRVTWVAFF	TGTGCCAGCAGCCAAGGAGTGGGATTGAGGGTGACTTGGGTGGCTTTCTTT
once	TRBV4-3	-	TRBJ2-2	CASSPAANTGELFF	TGCGCCAGTTCTCCGGCCGCGAACACCGGGGAGCTGTTTTTT
few	TRBV30	-	TRBJ2-1	CAWSWKGYEQFF	TGTGCCTGGAGTTGGAAGGGGTATGAGCAGTTCTTC
-	TRBV5-6	TRBD1	TRBJ2-3	CASRTRQGPTTDTQYF	TGTGCCAGCAGAACCCGACAGGGCCCGACCACAGATACGCAGTATTTT
-	TRBV9	-	TRBJ1-6	CASSVDPLSPLHF	TGTGCCAGCAGCGTAGATCCGTTGTCACCCCTCCACTTT
-	TRBV5-1	-	TRBJ1-1	CASSLRAGTLNTEAFF	TGCGCCAGCAGCTTGAGGGCCGGGACACTGAACACTGAAGCTTTCTTT
-	TRBV2	-	TRBJ2-2	CASSETVNTGELFF	TGTGCCAGCAGTGAGACGGTGAACACCGGGGAGCTGTTTTTT
-	TRBV29-1	-	TRBJ2-2	CSVEERGAGELFF	TGCAGCGTTGAAGAGCGGGGAGCCGGGGAGCTGTTTTTT
-	TRBV29-1	TRBD2	TRBJ2-7	CSVVLAGGSRFYEQYF	TGCAGCGTTGTTCTAGCGGGGGGCTCTCGGTTTTACGAGCAGTACTTC
-	TRBV30	TRBD1	TRBJ1-2	CAWSPDSRDRIHTF	TGTGCCTGGAGCCCCGACTCTAGGGACAGGATACACACCTTC
-	TRBV4-3	-	TRBJ1-5	CASSHGIGNQPQHF	TGCGCCAGCAGCCACGGGATAGGAAATCAGCCCCAGCATTTT
once	TRBV10-2	-	TRBJ2-7	CASQTGGYEQYF	TGCGCCAGCCAGACAGGCGGCTACGAGCAGTACTTC
-	TRBV29-1	-	TRBJ2-2	CSVIFNTRNTGELFF	TGCAGCGTGATTTTTAACACGAGAAACACCGGGGAGCTGTTTTTT
-	TRBV29-1	-	TRBJ2-1	CSVEAGSSYNEQFF	TGCAGCGTTGAAGCAGGGAGCTCCTACAATGAGCAGTTCTTC
few	TRBV11-1	-	TRBJ1-1	CASSPLGGHTEAFF	TGTGCCAGCAGCCCCCTGGGGGGGCACACTGAAGCTTTCTTT
-	TRBV6-6	TRBD2	TRBJ2-5	CASSYSPTSGETQYF	TGTGCCAGCAGTTACTCCCCGACTAGCGGGGAGACCCAGTACTTC
-	TRBV14	TRBD2	TRBJ2-3	CASSQGRGAKEDTQYF	TGTGCCAGCAGCCAAGGGCGGGGGGCCAAGGAGGATACGCAGTATTTT
few	TRBV6-4	-	TRBJ1-1	CASSDSIGGEAFF	TGTGCCAGCAGTGACTCGATTGGAGGTGAAGCTTTCTTT
-	TRBV19	-	TRBJ1-1	CASSRDLGDTEAFF	TGTGCCAGTAGCAGGGACCTCGGGGACACTGAAGCTTTCTTT
-	TRBV29-1	-	TRBJ1-2	CSVKIDGTYYGYTF	TGCAGCGTTAAAATAGACGGAACTTACTATGGCTACACCTTC
-	TRBV6-1	-	TRBJ1-2	CASSGMGGYTF	TGTGCCAGCAGTGGTATGGGTGGCTACACCTTC
many	TRBV6-6	-	TRBJ1-4	CASSQFPGSEKLFF	TGTGCCAGCAGCCAGTTCCCGGGGTCCGAAAAACTGTTTTTT